One sample yielded the 27 T cell receptor beta chains listed below, sequenced in a study of cytotoxic CD8 clonotypes in ibrutinib-treated CLL. Sequenced by immunoSEQ multiplex PCR; TCRdb stores in-frame clones only, minus some. This sample yields roughly 330,000 clones, of which around 66% are seen a single time; roughly 6.3% belongs to the top ten. Sequencing was performed on PBMCs, taken after 36 months of ibrutinib treatment. These TCRs come from a human donor with chronic lymphocytic leukemia.

This chain connects TRBV13 to TRBJ1-2; D perhaps matches TRBD1 (5 bases). The CDR3 totals 15 residues. Per germline, CDR1 PRHDT and CDR2 FYEKMQ (reference sequence). Deletions cut 5 bases from V and 4 bases from J, with 17 bases between. In DNA, the CDR3 is TGTGCCAGCAGCCGTCGAAAGGGGTTCTCCTATGGCTACACCTTC. Amino acid sequence: CASSRRKGFSYGYTF.

V gene TRBV27 combines with J gene TRBJ2-3; 10 positions agree with TRBD2. Germline V CDR1 and CDR2: MNHEY, SMNVEV (reference sequence). V shed 6 bases and J 0 bases; nucleotides not matched to a gene: 9. The CDR3 runs 17 residues. The CDR3 spells CASSPFVAGGSTDTQYF. CDR3 nucleotides: TGTGCCAGCAGCCCCTTCGTAGCGGGGGGAAGCACAGATACGCAGTATTTT.

The chain carries TRBV28 and TRBJ1-4; TRBD1 matches at 8 bases. V trimming: 6 bases; J trimming: 13 bases; junction bases outside the gene matches: 13. This CDR3 has 14 amino acids. CDR1 and CDR2 (germline): MDHEN, SYDVKM. The CDR3 DNA is TGTGCCAGCAGGCGACAGGGGCCGGCAACACGACTGTTTTTT. This sequence encodes CASRRQGPATRLFF.

This chain uses TRBV5-6 with TRBJ2-7, with 8 bases lining up with TRBD1. Per germline, CDR1 SGHDT and CDR2 YYEEEE. This CDR3 comprises 14 residues. V shed 10 bases, J shed 1 base, and the junction held 10 bases outside the gene matches. CDR3 bases: TGTGCCTCTCTCGACAGGGGCCGATCCTACGAGCAGTACTTC. It encodes CASLDRGRSYEQYF.

The chain uses TRBV10-3 and TRBJ2-7; D gene unclear. CDR3 length: 13 amino acids. The germline gives CDR1 ENHRY, CDR2 SYGVKD. V shed 8 bases and J shed 3 bases, with 14 bases lying between them. The CDR3 DNA sequence: TGTGCCATCCGCTCCCGACGAGACTACGAGCAGTACTTC. As protein: CAIRSRRDYEQYF.

The V call is TRBV13, the J call TRBJ2-7; D is uncertain. This CDR3 is built from 13 residues. Germline CDR1 PRHDT, CDR2 FYEKMQ (reference sequence). The ends were cut back, 2 bases at V and 2 bases at J, with 7 bases in the middle. For the CDR3, the DNA is TGTGCCAGCAGCTTACCATCGACCTACGAGCAGTACTTC. Translating it yields CASSLPSTYEQYF.

The CDR3: CASSINDRENGYTF. CDR3 DNA sequence: TGTGCCAGTAGTATAAATGACAGGGAGAATGGCTACACCTTC. V and J are TRBV19 and TRBJ1-2, with 7 bases that match TRBD1. CDR3 length: 14 amino acids. V gave up 2 bases and J gave up 6 bases; unmatched junction bases: 6. Looked up from germline, CDR1 is LNHDA and CDR2 is SQIVND (reference sequence).

This chain connects TRBV25-1 to TRBJ2-3; 9 positions match TRBD2. In germline, CDR1 is MGHDK, CDR2 SYGVNS. Losses at the gene ends were 5 bases for V and 3 bases for J; bases not matched to a gene: 6. The CDR3 runs 15 residues. The CDR3 DNA follows: TGTGCCAGCAGTTCCGTAGCGGGGGCTACAGATACGCAGTATTTT. It encodes CASSSVAGATDTQYF.

This rearrangement joins TRBV7-6 to TRBJ2-3, with unresolved D. V was pared by 5 bases and J by 2 bases, with 8 bases between. There are 13 residues in the CDR3. The germline V gene has CDR1 SGHVS and CDR2 FNYEAQ. The CDR3: CASSHRTTDTQYF. The CDR3 DNA is TGTGCCAGCAGCCACCGAACCACAGATACGCAGTATTTT.

The chain recombines TRBV4-3 with TRBJ2-2; TRBD2 matches at 15 bases. Germline assignment: CDR1 LGHNA and CDR2 YSLEER. The CDR3 sequence is 17 residues long. The ends lost 4 bases at V and 6 bases at J; junction bases unmatched: 6. CDR3: CASSRGLAGGYSGELFF. For the CDR3, the DNA is TGCGCCAGCAGCCGGGGACTAGCGGGAGGTTACTCCGGGGAGCTGTTTTTT.

This clone is a singleton in its sample. The genes are TRBV5-1 and TRBJ1-3, with 9 bases that match TRBD1. V shed 4 bases, J shed 3 bases, and the junction held 5 bases outside the gene matches. CDR3 length equals 15 residues. CDR1 is SGHRS and CDR2 is YFSETQ in the germline V gene. CDR3 in amino acids: CASSPTGGDGNTIYF. The CDR3 DNA sequence: TGCGCCAGCAGCCCGACAGGGGGTGATGGAAACACCATATATTTT.

The chain has TRBV2 and TRBJ2-7; the D gene is possibly TRBD2 (5 bases). Trimming removed 8 bases at V and 2 bases at J, with 7 bases between. Per the germline V gene, CDR1 is SNHLY and CDR2 is FYNNEI. CDR3 length: 11 residues. DNA for the CDR3: TGTGCCAGCTCGGGAACCTACGAGCAGTACTTC. Its translation: CASSGTYEQYF. The full variable domain, rest sourced from reference TRBV2 and TRBJ2-7, is EPEVTQTPSHQVTQMGQEVILRCVPISNHLYFYWYRQILGQKVEFLVSFYNNEISEKSEIFDDQFSVERPDGSNFTLKIRSTKLEDSAMYFCASSGTYEQYFGPGTRLTVT.

This clone was seen a handful of times. CDR3 nucleotide sequence: TGTGCCAGTAGTATCCGGACGGTTGGGACCCAGTACTTC. Translation gives CASSIRTVGTQYF. J is TRBJ2-5 and V is TRBV19; the D is unclear. Germline CDR1 and CDR2: LNHDA and SQIVND (reference sequence). The ends were cut back, 3 bases at V and 7 bases at J, with 12 bases in the middle. The CDR3 has 13 amino acids.

The table lists this clone with a few counts. The chain has TRBV2 and TRBJ1-2; 9 bases line up with TRBD1. The CDR3 consists of 14 residues. V shed 8 bases and J 3 bases; nucleotides not matched to a gene: 7. Germline-derived CDR1 and CDR2 are SNHLY and FYNNEI. The CDR3 region has the DNA TGTGCCAGCTGGGGGACAGGGAGGGACTATGGCTACACCTTC. Translation gives CASWGTGRDYGYTF.

The chain employs TRBV9 and TRBJ2-7; no clear D gene. The germline V gene encodes CDR1 SGDLS and CDR2 YYNGEE. CDR3 length equals 15 residues. The V gene lost 4 bases and the J gene lost 3 bases, with 17 bases spanning the gap. The CDR3 region is CASSSRSSSVYEQYF. The CDR3 DNA sequence: TGTGCCAGCAGCTCCCGTAGTAGCTCGGTCTACGAGCAGTACTTC.

The rearrangement joins TRBV29-1 to TRBJ1-2; 9 bases align to TRBD1. The CDR3 covers 12 residues. After removal of 7 bases from V and 6 bases from J, the junction contained 6 bases not matched to a gene. Germline V gene data show CDR1 as SQVTM and CDR2 as ANQGSEA. CDR3 amino acids: CSAEGDRDGYTF. CDR3 nucleotide sequence: TGCAGCGCCGAGGGGGACAGGGATGGCTACACCTTC.

This clone came up a few times. The V and J genes are TRBV19 and TRBJ1-1, with a possible D match to TRBD1 (5 bases). This CDR3 spans 14 amino acids. Germline V gene data show CDR1 as LNHDA and CDR2 as SQIVND (reference sequence). V was clipped by 5 bases and J by 5 bases, with 15 bases between them. The CDR3 protein is CASSAGGGVTEAFF. CDR3 nucleotides: TGTGCCAGTAGTGCCGGTGGGGGGGTGACTGAAGCTTTCTTT.

This sequence joins TRBV2 and TRBJ1-3; D gene unclear. The CDR3 loop spans 13 amino acids. V lost 8 bases, J lost 0 bases, and 8 bases lay in between. Germline assignment: CDR1 SNHLY and CDR2 FYNNEI. For the CDR3, the DNA is TGTGCCAGCGCAGGTATCTCTGGAAACACCATATATTTT. It specifies CASAGISGNTIYF.

V and J are TRBV2 and TRBJ1-1; D possibly corresponds to TRBD1 (5 bases). Trimming took 4 bases from V and 6 from J, leaving 6 bases between them. The CDR3 is 11 amino acids. Per the germline V gene, CDR1 is SNHLY and CDR2 is FYNNEI. The CDR3 bases are TGTGCCAGCAGTGGGGACGCTGAAGCTTTCTTT. Translated, it gives CASSGDAEAFF.

V is TRBV2 and J is TRBJ2-7; 8 nucleotides match TRBD2. The ends lost 6 bases at V and 1 base at J; junction bases unmatched: 5. Per germline, CDR1 SNHLY and CDR2 FYNNEI. The CDR3 runs 14 residues. The CDR3 DNA reads TGTGCCAGCAGGCTTTCTAGCGGGTCCTACGAGCAGTACTTC. This sequence encodes CASRLSSGSYEQYF.

The CDR3 nucleotides read TGTGCCAGCAGTGAAGCGATCACAGGGAATGGCAATCAGCCCCAGCATTTT. Protein: CASSEAITGNGNQPQHF. The chain recombines TRBV6-1 with TRBJ1-5; D perhaps matches TRBD1 (6 bases). The CDR3 has 17 residues. Germline CDR1 and CDR2: MNHNS and SASEGT. The ends were cut back, 0 bases at V and 2 bases at J, with 14 bases in the middle.

The table lists this clone with a few counts. The chain couples TRBV5-1 to TRBJ1-5; no definite D call. V lost 1 base, J lost 4 bases, and 9 bases lay in between. This CDR3 is 14 amino acids long. The germline V gene encodes CDR1 SGHRS and CDR2 YFSETQ. CDR3 nucleotides: TGCGCCAGCAGCTTGCTGGGGTCGAATCAGCCCCAGCATTTT. The encoded protein is CASSLLGSNQPQHF. The whole variable domain, filled in from reference TRBV5-1 and TRBJ1-5, reads KAGVTQTPRYLIKTRGQQVTLSCSPISGHRSVSWYQQTPGQGLQFLFEYFSETQRNKGNFPGRFSGRQFSNSRSEMNVSTLELGDSALYLCASSLLGSNQPQHFGDGTRLSIL.

This clone was seen a few times. The chain combines TRBV10-3 with TRBJ1-5, with 8 bases that match TRBD1. This CDR3 is built from 14 residues. Germline lookup yields CDR1 ENHRY and CDR2 SYGVKD. Losses at the gene ends were 4 bases for V and 3 bases for J; bases not matched to a gene: 2. The CDR3, as DNA: TGTGCCATCAGTGGGACAGGGAACAATCAGCCCCAGCATTTT. Its translation: CAISGTGNNQPQHF.

This chain links TRBV2 with TRBJ2-5; 9 nucleotides match TRBD1. The CDR3 has 18 residues. J gave up 2 bases and V 0 bases, and 10 bases lay outside the gene matches. Germline CDR1 is SNHLY and CDR2 is FYNNEI. CDR3 coding DNA: TGTGCCAGCAGTGAAGCTAGCCAACCGGGACAGGGACAAGAGACCCAGTACTTC. It translates to CASSEASQPGQGQETQYF.

The chain recombines TRBV10-3 with TRBJ2-7; 7 bases line up with TRBD2. The CDR3 has 14 residues. Germline CDR1 ENHRY, CDR2 SYGVKD. V was clipped by 10 bases and J by 4 bases; unmatched bases: 13. As DNA, the CDR3 is TGTGCCACTCGGCACGTCGGGGAGGGTTACGAGCAGTACTTC. Translated, it gives CATRHVGEGYEQYF.

The rearrangement joins TRBV9 to TRBJ1-2; D remains ambiguous. Trimming removed 0 bases at V and 8 bases at J, with 11 bases between. The CDR3 runs to 13 residues. CDR1 and CDR2 from the germline V gene are SGDLS and YYNGEE. This CDR3 is CASSVVGFRGYTF. As DNA, the CDR3 is TGTGCCAGCAGCGTAGTAGGGTTCAGGGGCTACACCTTC.

The V gene is TRBV5-1, the J gene TRBJ2-3, with D hard to call. Germline V lookup: CDR1 SGHRS, CDR2 YFSETQ. Trimming took off 2 bases at V and 2 bases at J, with 15 bases between the two ends. The CDR3 has 16 residues. CDR3 in amino acids: CASSFLESRSTDTQYF. The CDR3 DNA reads TGCGCCAGCAGCTTCCTAGAGTCTCGTTCCACAGATACGCAGTATTTT. The full variable domain, its missing parts supplied by reference TRBV5-1 and TRBJ2-3, is KAGVTQTPRYLIKTRGQQVTLSCSPISGHRSVSWYQQTPGQGLQFLFEYFSETQRNKGNFPGRFSGRQFSNSRSEMNVSTLELGDSALYLCASSFLESRSTDTQYFGPGTRLTVL.